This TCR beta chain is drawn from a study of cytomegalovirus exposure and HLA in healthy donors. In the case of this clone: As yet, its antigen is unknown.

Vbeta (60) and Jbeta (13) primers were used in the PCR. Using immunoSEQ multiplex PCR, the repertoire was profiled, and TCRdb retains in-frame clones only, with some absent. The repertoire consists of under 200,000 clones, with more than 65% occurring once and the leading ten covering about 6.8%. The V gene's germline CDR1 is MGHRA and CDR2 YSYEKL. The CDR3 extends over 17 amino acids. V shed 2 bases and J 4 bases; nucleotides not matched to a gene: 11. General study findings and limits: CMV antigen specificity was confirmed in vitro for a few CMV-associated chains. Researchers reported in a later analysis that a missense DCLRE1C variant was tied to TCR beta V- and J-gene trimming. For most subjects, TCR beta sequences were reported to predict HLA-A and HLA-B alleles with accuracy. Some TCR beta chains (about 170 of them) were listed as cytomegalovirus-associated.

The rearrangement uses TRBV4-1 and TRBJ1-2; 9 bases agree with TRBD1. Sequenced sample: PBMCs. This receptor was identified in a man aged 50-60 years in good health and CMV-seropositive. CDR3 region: CASSQPVTGGMVYGYTF. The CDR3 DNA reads TGCGCCAGCAGCCAACCCGTAACAGGGGGCATGGTCTATGGCTACACCTTC.